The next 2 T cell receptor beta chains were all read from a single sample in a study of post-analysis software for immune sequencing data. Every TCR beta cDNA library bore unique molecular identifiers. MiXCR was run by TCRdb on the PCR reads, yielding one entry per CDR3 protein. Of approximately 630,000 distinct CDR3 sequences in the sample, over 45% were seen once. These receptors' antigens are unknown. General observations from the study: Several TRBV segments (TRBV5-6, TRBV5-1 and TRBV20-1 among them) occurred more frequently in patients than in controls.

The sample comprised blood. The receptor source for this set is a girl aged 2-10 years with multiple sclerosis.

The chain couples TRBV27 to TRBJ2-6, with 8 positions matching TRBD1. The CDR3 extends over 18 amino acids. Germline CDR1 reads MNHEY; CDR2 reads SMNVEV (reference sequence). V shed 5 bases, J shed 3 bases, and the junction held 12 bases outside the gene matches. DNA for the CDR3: TGTGCCAGCAGTCCCAGGGGCAGGGGGCGTGATGGGGCCAACGTCCTGACTTTC. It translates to CASSPRGRGRDGANVLTF.

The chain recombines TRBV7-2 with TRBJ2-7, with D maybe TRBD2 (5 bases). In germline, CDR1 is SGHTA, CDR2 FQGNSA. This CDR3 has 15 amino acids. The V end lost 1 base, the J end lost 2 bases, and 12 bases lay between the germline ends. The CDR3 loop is CASSLVGSDTYEQYF. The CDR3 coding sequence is TGTGCCAGCAGCTTAGTAGGTAGCGACACCTACGAGCAGTACTTC.